This T cell receptor beta chain was sequenced for a study of beta chain features in type 1 diabetes. General study points: Shortening that was moderate but significant affected the TCRB CDR3s of Type 1 diabetes patients in all four CD4+ subsets.

The isolated RNA, all of it, was reverse transcribed, so expressed TCRB transcripts were what got sequenced. TCRdb keeps only in-frame clones here, not all; method: immunoSEQ multiplex PCR. The sample has 230,000 or so clones; roughly 17% are singletons. Notes on this clone: Its antigen is not identified.

Trimming cost V 3 bases and J 5 bases; bases outside gene matches: 11. The CDR3 length is 16 residues. Germline assignment: CDR1 SGDLS and CDR2 YYNGEE. The J gene is TRBJ1-5, the V gene TRBV9, with 7 bases that match TRBD1. The TCR originated in a man younger than 40 with type 1 diabetes. Sequenced material: naive CD4+ T cells from blood. The CDR3 reads CASSAQGGAWDQPQHF. Here the CDR3 DNA reads TGTGCCAGCAGCGCTCAGGGGGGTGCCTGGGATCAGCCCCAGCATTTT.